Listed below are T cell receptor beta chains from one sample, sequenced in a study of shared clonotypes between healthy human individuals. Profiling relied on immunoSEQ multiplex PCR, and the TCRdb table lists in-frame clones only, not all of them. This table holds some 530,000 clones, over 75% found once. The sample comprised PBMCs. The receptors derive from a woman aged 40-49 years in good health. Some clones in this sample may be carry-over from other donors' samples. CDR3s include the opening cysteine and the closing phenylalanine or tryptophan. The D gene is left open where the match is weak. Size values are once, few and many counts, or a class for expanded clones, and some rows have none.

TRBJ2-7,16,.,.,TRBV28,CASRVSGTASSYEQYF,TGTGCCAGCAGAGTGTCTGGGACTGCGAGCTCCTACGAGCAGTACTTC
TRBJ2-5,15,.,.,TRBV4-1,CASSQGEGAWETQYF,TGCGCCAGCAGCCAAGGGGAGGGGGCGTGGGAGACCCAGTACTTC
TRBJ2-7,14,TRBD1,.,TRBV7-8,CASSASGTAYEQYF,TGTGCCAGCAGCGCCTCCGGGACAGCCTACGAGCAGTACTTC
TRBJ2-1,14,.,.,TRBV10-2,CASSEAREYNEQFF,TGCGCCAGCAGTGAGGCCCGGGAATACAATGAGCAGTTCTTC
TRBJ1-1,15,TRBD1,.,TRBV6-5,CASSRTGTGIGVAFF,TGTGCCAGCAGCCGCACCGGGACAGGGATCGGAGTAGCTTTCTTT
TRBJ2-3,12,.,.,TRBV27,CASRTSTDTQYF,TGTGCCAGCAGGACTAGCACAGATACGCAGTATTTT
TRBJ2-7,13,.,.,TRBV11-2,CASSLETFYEQYF,TGTGCCAGCAGCTTAGAGACCTTCTACGAGCAGTACTTC
TRBJ2-7,12,TRBD1,.,TRBV6-5,CASRDRGVEQYF,TGTGCCAGCCGGGACAGGGGCGTCGAGCAGTACTTC
TRBJ2-7,17,.,.,TRBV4-1,CASSQRQHGEETYEQYF,TGCGCCAGCAGCCAACGACAACACGGAGAGGAAACCTACGAGCAGTACTTC
TRBJ2-3,18,.,.,TRBV28,CASSSGTTNAGSTDTQYF,TGTGCCAGCAGTTCTGGGACCACAAACGCCGGAAGCACAGATACGCAGTATTTT
TRBJ2-7,13,TRBD2,once,TRBV7-8,CASSLLAEYEQCF,TGTGCAAGCAGCCTACTAGCGGAATACGAGCAGTGCTTC
TRBJ1-4,14,.,.,TRBV28,CASSFYRAHEKLFF,TGTGCCAGCAGTTTCTACAGGGCACATGAAAAACTGTTTTTT
TRBJ2-3,14,.,many,TRBV6-4,CASSDKGGTDTQYF,TGTGCCAGCAGTGACAAGGGGGGCACAGATACGCAGTATTTT
TRBJ1-1,13,TRBD1,.,TRBV7-9,CASSWGQGTEAFF,TGTGCCAGCAGCTGGGGACAGGGGACTGAAGCTTTCTTT
TRBJ2-2,16,.,.,TRBV7-9,CASSATQAGGPGELFF,TGTGCCAGCAGCGCCACACAGGCCGGGGGGCCCGGGGAGCTGTTTTTT
TRBJ2-7,12,.,.,TRBV30,CAWSMKGSAEYF,TGTGCCTGGAGTATGAAGGGCTCCGCGGAGTACTTC
TRBJ2-7,14,.,.,TRBV19,CASSTQIQGYEQYF,TGTGCCAGTAGTACACAAATCCAGGGTTACGAGCAGTACTTC
TRBJ1-2,13,.,.,TRBV7-3,CASSPRRSEGYTF,TGTGCCAGCAGCCCCCGGAGGTCGGAAGGCTACACCTTC
TRBJ2-2,14,.,.,TRBV30,CAWSVMTGTGELFF,TGTGCCTGGAGTGTAATGACCGGTACCGGGGAGCTGTTTTTT
TRBJ1-2,13,TRBD1,.,TRBV5-1,CASSSDRARGYTF,TGCGCCAGCAGCTCGGACAGGGCGCGGGGCTACACCTTC
TRBJ2-7,15,.,.,TRBV7-9,CASSLDREISYEQYF,TGTGCCAGCAGCTTGGACAGAGAAATCTCCTACGAGCAGTACTTC
TRBJ2-1,15,.,.,TRBV28,CASSLGGFTYNEQFF,TGTGCCAGCAGTTTAGGGGGTTTCACCTACAATGAGCAGTTCTTC
TRBJ2-1,14,TRBD2,.,TRBV30,CAWSGLAGSNEQFF,TGTGCCTGGAGTGGACTAGCGGGAAGCAATGAGCAGTTCTTC
TRBJ2-2,15,TRBD1,.,TRBV29-1,CSAGGTGTSTGELFF,TGCAGCGCCGGCGGGACAGGAACATCGACCGGGGAGCTGTTTTTT
TRBJ1-3,14,TRBD1,.,TRBV27,CASSLQGAGNTIYF,TGTGCCAGCAGCCTACAGGGGGCGGGAAACACCATATATTTT
TRBJ2-1,14,.,.,TRBV7-2,CASKGFTSYNEQFF,TGTGCCAGCAAGGGGTTCACCTCCTACAATGAGCAGTTCTTC
TRBJ2-3,14,.,.,TRBV19,CASSASGGTDTQYF,TGTGCCAGTTCTGCGAGTGGGGGGACAGATACGCAGTATTTT
TRBJ1-1,15,.,.,TRBV27,CASRPPTGPNFEAFF,TGTGCCAGCAGACCTCCAACAGGGCCGAACTTTGAAGCTTTCTTT
TRBJ1-5,12,.,once,TRBV19,CASSIARQPQHF,TGTGCCAGTAGTATCGCACGGCAGCCCCAGCATTTT
TRBJ2-1,12,.,few,TRBV7-9,CASSLVVGEQFF,TGTGCCAGCAGCTTAGTTGTAGGTGAGCAGTTCTTC
TRBJ2-5,14,.,.,TRBV7-2,CASSLGLPQETQYF,TGTGCCAGCAGCTTGGGCCTCCCCCAAGAGACCCAGTACTTC
TRBJ1-5,15,TRBD1,.,TRBV30,CAWSAGTGNNQPQHF,TGTGCCTGGAGCGCCGGGACAGGGAACAATCAGCCCCAGCATTTT
TRBJ2-7,16,.,.,TRBV7-9,CASSFDRPPLYYEQYF,TGTGCCAGCAGCTTCGACAGGCCCCCCTTATACTACGAGCAGTACTTC
TRBJ2-7,16,.,.,TRBV7-3,CASSLGWDKPSSEQYF,TGTGCCAGCAGCTTAGGGTGGGACAAACCATCCTCCGAGCAGTACTTC
TRBJ1-1,9,.,few,TRBV2,CASGTEAFF,TGTGCCAGTGGCACTGAAGCTTTCTTT
TRBJ2-7,14,.,.,TRBV11-2,CASSRGLVLYEQYF,TGTGCCAGCAGCCGCGGGCTAGTTTTGTACGAGCAGTACTTC
TRBJ1-1,14,.,.,TRBV28,CASKPQKVNTEAFF,TGTGCCAGCAAACCTCAGAAAGTGAACACTGAAGCTTTCTTT
TRBJ2-5,15,TRBD1,many,TRBV18,CASSPPGQAPETQYF,TGTGCCAGCTCACCCCCGGGACAGGCCCCGGAGACCCAGTACTTC
TRBJ2-3,14,.,.,TRBV28,CASSSGYRTDTQYF,TGTGCCAGCAGTTCGGGTTACCGCACAGATACGCAGTATTTT
TRBJ1-1,12,.,.,TRBV6-5,CASSHRVTEAFF,TGTGCCAGCAGCCACAGGGTCACTGAAGCTTTCTTT
TRBJ2-5,13,TRBD1,.,TRBV2,CASADRDQETQYF,TGTGCCAGCGCGGACAGGGATCAAGAGACCCAGTACTTC
TRBJ2-3,16,.,.,TRBV9,CASSVEGDTSTDTQYF,TGTGCCAGCAGCGTAGAAGGGGATACTAGCACAGATACGCAGTATTTT
TRBJ1-3,14,TRBD1,.,TRBV30,CAWKTGGAGNTIYF,TGTGCCTGGAAGACAGGGGGCGCTGGAAACACCATATATTTT
TRBJ1-2,14,.,.,TRBV6-5,CASSPGRRNYGYTF,TGTGCCAGCAGCCCCGGACGGCGTAACTATGGCTACACCTTC
TRBJ1-2,15,TRBD1,.,TRBV28,CASSISRDRGGGYTF,TGTGCCAGCAGCATCAGCCGGGACAGGGGGGGTGGCTACACCTTC
TRBJ2-5,15,TRBD1,.,TRBV5-4,CASSLGQGRQETQYF,TGTGCCAGCAGCCTGGGACAGGGGCGGCAAGAGACCCAGTACTTC
TRBJ2-5,11,.,.,TRBV11-3,CASSRGETQYF,TGTGCCAGCAGCCGGGGAGAGACCCAGTACTTC
TRBJ2-7,13,.,.,TRBV5-1,CASSPQGVDEQYF,TGCGCCAGCAGCCCCCAGGGTGTGGACGAGCAGTACTTC
TRBJ1-2,14,TRBD1,.,TRBV7-2,CASSSAQGVYGYTF,TGTGCCAGCAGTTCGGCACAGGGGGTTTATGGCTACACCTTC
TRBJ1-2,16,.,.,TRBV11-1,CASSKGTGTSIYGYTF,TGTGCCAGCAGCAAAGGCACAGGAACGTCAATTTATGGCTACACCTTC
TRBJ2-2,16,.,.,TRBV19,CASSISHGWEAGELFF,TGTGCCAGTAGTATCTCGCATGGTTGGGAAGCCGGGGAGCTGTTTTTT